Shown below are 30 T cell receptor beta chains from a single sample sequenced in a study of T cell responses to AZD1222 COVID-19 vaccine. Clones were read by immunoSEQ multiplex PCR, and TCRdb kept only the in-frame ones, dropping some. In the table there are 95,000 to 150,000 clones, around 92% of which are singletons. This sample comprised peripheral blood, obtained 28 days after the second AZD1222 dose. The receptors originated from an adult who received the AZD1222 COVID-19 vaccine.

The V and J genes are TRBV19 and TRBJ1-4; tentatively, D is TRBD1 (5 bases). CDR1 is LNHDA, CDR2 SQIVND, per germline (reference sequence). The CDR3 consists of 11 residues. Trimming took off 7 bases at V and 5 bases at J, with 5 bases between the two ends. In DNA, the CDR3 is TGTGCCAGTACAGGGAATGAAAAACTGTTTTTT. Its protein is CASTGNEKLFF.

V is TRBV19 and J is TRBJ2-5; TRBD1 agrees at 7 bases. Germline lookup yields CDR1 LNHDA and CDR2 SQIVND (reference sequence). There are 14 residues in the CDR3. J lost 5 bases, V lost 5 bases, and 8 bases had no gene match. Here the CDR3 reads CASSLQGVGETQYF. In DNA form, the CDR3 reads TGTGCCAGTAGTCTTCAGGGGGTGGGGGAGACCCAGTACTTC.

This chain joins TRBV3-1 (or the pseudogene TRBV3-2) and TRBJ2-1; the D is unclear. The CDR3 totals 14 residues. Germline-derived CDR1 and CDR2 are LGHDT and YNNKEL (reference sequence). V was trimmed by 3 bases and J by 6 bases, leaving 12 bases between them. In DNA form, the CDR3 reads TGTGCCAGCAGCCATCATTCTCCGGGCAATGAGCAGTTCTTC. It codes for CASSHHSPGNEQFF.

This chain joins TRBV7-9 and TRBJ1-1, with D hard to call. The V end was cut by 1 base, the J end by 2 bases, with 8 bases between. The CDR3 spans 14 residues. Germline V gene lookup returns CDR1 SEHNR and CDR2 FQNEAQ (reference sequence). CDR3 bases: TGTGCCAGCAGCTTAGGGCAGGTCAACACTGAAGCTTTCTTT. The encoded protein is CASSLGQVNTEAFF.

This clone has just a few counts. This chain links TRBV3-1 (or the pseudogene TRBV3-2) with TRBJ2-7; D uncertain. CDR1 and CDR2 from the germline V gene are LGHDT and YNNKEL (reference sequence). The CDR3 has 11 amino acids. V was trimmed by 1 base and J by 6 bases, leaving 4 bases between them. In nucleotides, the CDR3 is TGTGCCAGCAGCCAAGGGGCCGAGCAGTACTTC. This encodes CASSQGAEQYF.

The CDR3 sequence is CASRPTGRTGELFF. CDR3 bases: TGTGCCAGTAGGCCGACAGGGCGGACCGGGGAGCTGTTTTTT. The chain recombines TRBV19 with TRBJ2-2, with TRBD1 identical over 7 bases. V gave up 6 bases and J gave up 5 bases; unmatched junction bases: 6. The CDR3 extends over 14 amino acids. The V gene's germline CDR1 is LNHDA and CDR2 SQIVND (reference sequence).

The rearrangement links TRBV2 to TRBJ1-2, with 7 bases aligning to TRBD1. The CDR3 is 14 residues long. The V gene end was trimmed by 6 bases and the J gene end by 8 bases; junction bases not matched to a gene: 12. CDR1 is SNHLY, CDR2 FYNNEI, per germline. The CDR3 DNA follows: TGTGCCAGCAGACTACAAGACAGGGCGCTGGGCTACACCTTC. It specifies CASRLQDRALGYTF. Variable domain in full (rest from reference TRBV2 and TRBJ1-2): EPEVTQTPSHQVTQMGQEVILRCVPISNHLYFYWYRQILGQKVEFLVSFYNNEISEKSEIFDDQFSVERPDGSNFTLKIRSTKLEDSAMYFCASRLQDRALGYTFGSGTRLTVV.

This chain uses TRBV7-2 with TRBJ1-2, with no clear D. Germline assignment: CDR1 SGHTA and CDR2 FQGNSA. Trimming pared 7 bases from V and 1 base from J, leaving 13 bases between. The CDR3 sequence is 14 residues long. In DNA, the CDR3 is TGTGCCAGCATCCTCGGGGAGGGTAACTATGGCTACACCTTC. Translating gives CASILGEGNYGYTF.

The chain combines TRBV27 with TRBJ2-2; D remains ambiguous. The CDR3 runs 15 residues. Germline V CDR1 and CDR2: MNHEY, SMNVEV (reference sequence). V lost 2 bases and J 2 bases, leaving 9 bases between the germline ends. The CDR3 sequence: CASSLLFGNTGELFF. The CDR3 nucleotides are TGTGCCAGCAGTTTACTTTTCGGAAACACCGGGGAGCTGTTTTTT.

This chain joins TRBV5-6 and TRBJ2-7; a possible D gene is TRBD1 (7 bases). Germline CDR1 SGHDT, CDR2 YYEEEE. This CDR3 contains 19 residues. The ends were cut back, 0 bases at V and 6 bases at J, with 28 bases in the middle. The CDR3 loop is CASSLVGGAKGARRSEQYF. DNA of the CDR3: TGTGCCAGCAGCTTGGTCGGGGGCGCTAAGGGGGCGAGGCGGTCCGAGCAGTACTTC.

This chain links TRBV29-1 with TRBJ1-1; the D is unclear. Trimming removed 7 bases from V and 7 bases from J, with 13 bases in between. Germline values: CDR1 SQVTM, CDR2 ANQGSEA. The CDR3 consists of 11 residues. The CDR3 bases are TGCAGCGCCCCAGGACCTCTTGAAGCTTTCTTT. Its protein product is CSAPGPLEAFF.

The chain couples TRBV28 to TRBJ2-2; 8 bases map to TRBD1. Per the germline V gene, CDR1 is MDHEN and CDR2 is SYDVKM. J was trimmed by 4 bases and V by 4 bases; bases with no gene match: 8. The CDR3 is 16 residues long. CDR3 sequence reads: CASSSPGTGRTGELFF. CDR3 in DNA: TGTGCCAGCAGTTCCCCCGGGACAGGTCGCACCGGGGAGCTGTTTTTT. The whole variable domain, remainder taken from reference TRBV28 and TRBJ2-2, is DVKVTQSSRYLVKRTGEKVFLECVQDMDHENMFWYRQDPGLGLRLIYFSYDVKMKEKGDIPEGYSVSREKKERFSLILESASTNQTSMYLCASSSPGTGRTGELFFGEGSRLTVL.

The rearrangement uses TRBV28 and TRBJ2-6; 10 positions agree with TRBD1. The CDR3 contains 19 residues. V shed 3 bases and J 1 base; nucleotides not matched to a gene: 9. Germline V gene sequence: CDR1 MDHEN, CDR2 SYDVKM. CDR3 sequence: CASSFLTGGRSSGANVLTF. CDR3 nucleotides: TGTGCCAGCAGTTTTCTGACAGGGGGCCGCTCATCTGGGGCCAACGTCCTGACTTTC.

The V call is TRBV11-2, the J call TRBJ1-3; 9 nucleotides line up with TRBD1. This CDR3 comprises 18 residues. V trimming: 5 bases; J trimming: 1 base; junction bases outside the gene matches: 12. CDR1 and CDR2 (germline): SGHAT, FQNNGV. CDR3 region: CASSDRTGVFSSGNTIYF. The DNA for the CDR3 is TGTGCCAGCAGCGATCGGACAGGGGTCTTCTCTTCTGGAAACACCATATATTTT.

The chain has TRBV2 and TRBJ2-2; TRBD2 agrees at 9 bases. The germline V gene has CDR1 SNHLY and CDR2 FYNNEI. The junction had 5 bases not matched to a gene; V was cut back by 3 bases and J by 6 bases. This CDR3 has 15 residues. Here the CDR3 DNA reads TGTGCCAGCAGTGATTGGCGGGAGGGCCCCGGGGAGCTGTTTTTT. Amino acids: CASSDWREGPGELFF.

V usage is TRBV28 and J usage is TRBJ2-1, with no clear D. The CDR3 has 14 amino acids. The V end was cut by 5 bases, the J end by 8 bases, with 16 bases between. The germline V gene has CDR1 MDHEN and CDR2 SYDVKM. CDR3 in DNA: TGTGCCAGCAGTACCAGCCGTACGGTGTATGAGCAGTTCTTC. Its translation is CASSTSRTVYEQFF.

V is TRBV2 and J is TRBJ1-1; D not certain. The ends were cut back, 5 bases at V and 1 base at J, with 11 bases in the middle. Germline V CDR1 and CDR2: SNHLY, FYNNEI. This CDR3 has 14 amino acids. The CDR3 region has the DNA TGTGCCAGCAGTAAATGGACGGCGAACACTGAAGCTTTCTTT. It translates to CASSKWTANTEAFF.

In this sample, this clone turned up a few times. The chain uses TRBV2 and TRBJ2-1, with D possibly matching TRBD1 (6 bases). Germline V gene lookup returns CDR1 SNHLY and CDR2 FYNNEI. The CDR3 length is 14 residues. Trimming stripped 8 bases from V and 10 bases from J, with 21 bases between. The CDR3 coding sequence is TGTGCCAGCCTGAGAGGACCGTCGACAGGCGAGCAGTTCTTC. Translated, it gives CASLRGPSTGEQFF.

This chain joins TRBV3-1 (or the pseudogene TRBV3-2) and TRBJ1-1; 7 bases map to TRBD1. This CDR3 comprises 14 residues. The V gene end was trimmed by 1 base and the J gene end by 14 bases; junction bases not matched to a gene: 13. Germline CDR1 and CDR2: LGHDT and YNNKEL (reference sequence). Here the CDR3 reads CASSQGAGTDYIFF. As DNA, the CDR3 is TGTGCCAGCAGCCAAGGAGCCGGGACAGACTACATCTTCTTT.

This clone is a singleton in its sample. The chain uses TRBV3-1 (or the pseudogene TRBV3-2) and TRBJ1-1; 8 nucleotides match TRBD1. The CDR3 totals 13 residues. J lost 3 bases, V lost 7 bases, and 4 bases had no gene match. Germline-derived CDR1 and CDR2 are LGHDT and YNNKEL (reference sequence). CDR3 coding DNA: TGTGCCAGCACGGACAGGGCGGACACTGAAGCTTTCTTT. It codes for CASTDRADTEAFF.

This clone showed up just once. The chain employs TRBV6-5 and TRBJ1-4, with TRBD1 matching over 8 bases. The CDR3 totals 14 residues. After removal of 8 bases from V and 7 bases from J, the junction contained 9 bases not matched to a gene. CDR1 MNHEY and CDR2 SVGAGI come from the germline V gene. Written as DNA, the CDR3 is TGTGCCAGCCAGGGGACAGGATTGAGTGAAAAACTGTTTTTT. This translates into CASQGTGLSEKLFF.

The chain employs TRBV7-2 and TRBJ1-1; 9 positions agree with TRBD1. Trimming at V came to 2 bases and at J to 4 bases, leaving 2 bases not matched to a gene. Looked up from germline, CDR1 is SGHTA and CDR2 is FQGNSA. This CDR3 contains 14 residues. The CDR3 nucleotides read TGTGCCAGCAGCTTAAGACAGGGGGGCACTGAAGCTTTCTTT. This translates into CASSLRQGGTEAFF.

This sequence joins TRBV7-2 and TRBJ2-3; no definite D call. This CDR3 spans 12 amino acids. Trimming removed 6 bases from V and 4 bases from J, with 8 bases in between. Germline CDR1 and CDR2: SGHTA and FQGNSA. The CDR3 nucleotides are TGTGCCAGCAGAAAGTTTTCAGATACGCAGTATTTT. This sequence encodes CASRKFSDTQYF.

J is TRBJ2-1 and V is TRBV29-1, with a weak D call TRBD2 (5 bases). Trimming took off 3 bases at V and 2 bases at J, with 8 bases between the two ends. Germline V CDR1 and CDR2: SQVTM, ANQGSEA. This CDR3 is built from 13 residues. CDR3 region: CSVDLATYNEQFF. The CDR3 nucleotides read TGCAGCGTTGACTTAGCGACCTACAATGAGCAGTTCTTC.

The rearrangement links TRBV24-1 to TRBJ2-2, with TRBD1 matching over 7 bases. From germline, CDR1 is KGHDR and CDR2 SFDVKD. Trimming at V came to 4 bases and at J to 6 bases, leaving 13 bases not matched to a gene. There are 17 residues in the CDR3. CDR3 DNA sequence: TGTGCCACCAGTGACCCTGACAGGGTACTGAATCCCGGGGAGCTGTTTTTT. As protein: CATSDPDRVLNPGELFF.

V gene TRBV11-2 combines with J gene TRBJ1-4, with 9 positions matching TRBD1. Germline assignment: CDR1 SGHAT and CDR2 FQNNGV. This CDR3 spans 14 amino acids. V gave up 4 bases and J gave up 5 bases; unmatched junction bases: 2. The CDR3 sequence: CASSSGTGNEKLFF. The CDR3 DNA sequence: TGTGCCAGCAGCTCCGGGACAGGGAATGAAAAACTGTTTTTT.

V and J are TRBV2 and TRBJ2-3; the match to TRBD2 covers 9 bases. This CDR3 has 16 residues. V shed 8 bases and J 6 bases; nucleotides not matched to a gene: 15. Germline lookup yields CDR1 SNHLY and CDR2 FYNNEI. In nucleotides, the CDR3 is TGTGCCAGCTGGAGCGGGGGGCCCCGGGTCCCCGATACGCAGTATTTT. Protein: CASWSGGPRVPDTQYF.

V and J are TRBV6-5 and TRBJ1-5; possible D gene TRBD1, 5 bases. V lost 8 bases and J lost 1, with 15 bases in between. This CDR3 contains 15 residues. CDR1 is MNHEY, CDR2 SVGAGI, per germline. Here the CDR3 reads CASLAGRGSNQPQHF. Written as DNA, the CDR3 is TGTGCCAGCCTGGCAGGGCGCGGGAGCAATCAGCCCCAGCATTTT.

The chain combines TRBV6-5 with TRBJ2-5; D gene uncertain. The germline gives CDR1 MNHEY, CDR2 SVGAGI. The CDR3 totals 13 residues. The germline V and J ends were trimmed by 5 bases and 2 bases, with 9 bases remaining between them. The CDR3 here is CASSLTAQETQYF. For the CDR3, the DNA is TGTGCCAGCAGTCTTACAGCTCAAGAGACCCAGTACTTC.

V gene TRBV19 combines with J gene TRBJ2-3; possibly TRBD2 for D (7 bases). Per the germline V gene, CDR1 is LNHDA and CDR2 is SQIVND (reference sequence). Trimming shortened V by 9 bases and J by 2 bases, and 18 bases separated the two germline ends. The CDR3 consists of 15 residues. CDR3 residues: CASDEGGQATDTQYF. The DNA for the CDR3 is TGTGCCAGCGACGAGGGGGGGCAGGCCACAGATACGCAGTATTTT.